This TCR beta chain was observed in a study of blood T cell repertoires in COVID-19. Study context: COVID-19 samples collected from the United States, Italy and Spain covered acute and convalescent phases.

The table came from immunoSEQ multiplex PCR; TCRdb's copy has only in-frame clones and leaves some out. The table lists about 170,000 clones, about 90% of them singletons, with nearly 5% in the top ten. The sequence came from a man aged 25 to 40 with COVID-19, enrolled during active disease. Sequenced material: peripheral blood.

The CDR3 sequence is CASSHIAQGYTF. The CDR3 DNA follows: TGTGCCAGCAGCCATATCGCTCAGGGCTACACCTTC. The chain uses TRBV3-1 (or the pseudogene TRBV3-2) and TRBJ1-2; D not certain. The V and J ends lost 3 bases and 8 bases respectively, with 10 bases between them. Germline V CDR1 and CDR2: LGHDT, YNNKEL (reference sequence). This CDR3 region has 12 residues.